The 12 T cell receptor beta chains in this list originate from one sample, sequenced in a study of Graves' ophthalmopathy and Graves' hyperthyroidism. Using RNA transcripts, the TCR beta CDR3 regions were amplified. The workflow started with a first-round RT-PCR run with HTBI primers and then moved on to a second-round multiplex PCR. TCRdb reprocessed the multiplex PCR reads via MiXCR and lists one record per CDR3 protein. The data show fewer than 600,000 distinct CDR3 sequences, approximately 15% seen once. Sequencing input: blood. These receptors were obtained from a woman in her thirties with Graves' ophthalmopathy.

This clonotype was seen repeatedly, ten times or more. This chain connects TRBV20-1 to TRBJ2-2; tentatively, D is TRBD1 (5 bases). The CDR3 consists of 14 residues. Trimming cost V 1 base and J 7 bases, with 13 bases left between them. Germline-derived CDR1 and CDR2 are DFQATT and SNEGSKA (reference sequence). DNA for the CDR3: TGCAGTGCTAGAGTCCAGGGCTGGGGCGGGGAGCTGTTTTTT. Amino acid sequence: CSARVQGWGGELFF.

This clonotype was seen at least ten times. The rearrangement links TRBV7-9 to TRBJ1-3, with D unclear. The CDR3 is 14 amino acids. Trimming cost V 1 base and J 2 bases, with 6 bases left between them. Germline V gives CDR1 SEHNR, CDR2 FQNEAQ (reference sequence). The DNA of the CDR3 is TGTGCCAGCAGCTTAGGAGAAACTGGAAACACCATATATTTT. Protein: CASSLGETGNTIYF.

The sample holds a few counts of this clonotype. The V gene is TRBV11-2, the J gene TRBJ2-7; D ambiguous. Germline V gene data show CDR1 as SGHAT and CDR2 as FQNNGV. There are 13 residues in the CDR3. Trimming shortened V by 7 bases and J by 3 bases, and 13 bases separated the two germline ends. This chain's CDR3 is CASTRPVLYEQYF. The CDR3 nucleotides read TGTGCCAGCACCCGTCCGGTCCTCTACGAGCAGTACTTC.

This clonotype was seen many times. The chain carries TRBV6-5 and TRBJ1-1; 8 bases align to TRBD1. The CDR3 contains 13 residues. CDR1 and CDR2 from the germline V gene are MNHEY and SVGAGI. Germline trimming cut 6 bases from V and 7 bases from J; bases unmatched to any gene: 7. CDR3 bases: TGTGCCAGCAGCTTACAGGGGGTAGTTGAAGCTTTCTTT. Amino acid sequence: CASSLQGVVEAFF.

This clonotype was seen ten or more times. The rearrangement joins TRBV24-1 to TRBJ2-7, with 7 bases that match TRBD1. The ends lost 7 bases at V and 4 bases at J; junction bases unmatched: 6. The CDR3 is 13 amino acids. The germline V gene encodes CDR1 KGHDR and CDR2 SFDVKD. CDR3: CATSHRGTYEQYF. In nucleotides, the CDR3 is TGTGCCACCAGCCACAGGGGTACATACGAGCAGTACTTC.

The CDR3 spells CASSLAGPREQYF. The CDR3 nucleotides are TGTGCCAGCAGCCTAGCGGGCCCCCGCGAGCAGTACTTC. The chain has TRBV25-1 and TRBJ2-7; 8 nucleotides align to TRBD2. The CDR3 totals 13 residues. The J segment lost 6 bases and the V segment lost 6 bases, leaving 7 bases of the junction unmatched. CDR1 and CDR2 from the germline V gene are MGHDK and SYGVNS.

This clonotype appeared many times. The rearrangement joins TRBV12-3 or TRBV12-4 to TRBJ2-5, with a possible D match to TRBD1 (6 bases). The CDR3 length is 15 residues. The V and J ends lost 5 bases and 1 base respectively, with 14 bases between them. The DNA for the CDR3 is TGTGCCAGCAGTAGTGGGACACCGGCCCAAGAGACCCAGTACTTC. It yields the protein CASSSGTPAQETQYF.

V is TRBV20-1 and J is TRBJ2-2, with 9 positions matching TRBD1. The V gene's germline CDR1 is DFQATT and CDR2 SNEGSKA (reference sequence). Trimming took 4 bases from V and 1 from J; bases not matched to a gene: 16. The CDR3 is made up of 19 amino acids. The DNA of the CDR3 is TGCAGTGCTAAGAGGAAACGGGACAGGGTATTTGAGAACACCGGGGAGCTGTTTTTT. Its protein product is CSAKRKRDRVFENTGELFF.

This clonotype has at least ten counts. The gene calls are TRBV27 and TRBJ1-5; D may be TRBD1 (5 bases). Germline CDR1 is MNHEY and CDR2 is SMNVEV (reference sequence). This CDR3 region has 14 residues. Trimming took off 7 bases at V and 7 bases at J, with 17 bases between the two ends. In DNA form, the CDR3 reads TGTGCCAGCACCCCCGCGGGGGAGAGGCAGCCCCAGCATTTT. Protein product: CASTPAGERQPQHF.

This clonotype was recorded many times. The V gene is TRBV28, the J gene TRBJ1-5; 10 bases match TRBD1. Looked up from germline, CDR1 is MDHEN and CDR2 is SYDVKM. With 3 bases clipped from V and 4 bases from J, the junction kept 0 bases outside the gene matches. This CDR3 spans 14 amino acids. The CDR3, as DNA: TGTGCCAGCAGTTTGGACAGGGGGAATCAGCCCCAGCATTTT. Its translation is CASSLDRGNQPQHF.

Of note for this clonotype: Just one base apart from a much larger clone, this may be a read error. V and J are TRBV2 and TRBJ1-5; perhaps TRBD1 as D (5 bases). The CDR3 is 13 residues long. Germline CDR1 and CDR2: SNHLY and FYNNEI. Written as DNA, the CDR3 is TGTGCCAGCAATTGGCAGGGCAATCAGCCCCCGCATTTT. Encoded protein: CASNWQGNQPPHF.

The sample holds many counts of this clonotype. CDR3: CASIGRVLTEAFF. CDR3 in DNA: TGTGCCAGCATAGGCAGGGTGCTCACTGAAGCTTTCTTT. The chain recombines TRBV6-1 with TRBJ1-1, with D perhaps matching TRBD1 (5 bases). There are 13 residues in the CDR3. V was cut by 7 bases and J by 4 bases, with 13 bases left in between. CDR1 and CDR2 (germline): MNHNS, SASEGT.